This T cell receptor (beta chain) stems from a study of cytomegalovirus exposure and HLA in healthy donors. Points from the study as a whole: The authors considered a cluster of highly shared sequence variants likely to be a sequencing artifact. The study flagged around 150 TCR beta chains as cytomegalovirus-associated.

Researchers ran the PCR with 60 Vbeta and 13 Jbeta primers. TCRdb's copy holds only in-frame clones and misses some; the assay was immunoSEQ multiplex PCR. Among around 97,000 clones listed, roughly 79% were seen once. While unrecorded immune exposures were likely, the donors were nominally healthy when sampled. Turning to this clone: Its antigen is unknown.

The germline V gene encodes CDR1 KGHSH and CDR2 LQKENI. CDR3 length: 17 residues. With V trimmed by 3 bases and J by 5 bases, 12 bases remained unmatched. The chain joins TRBV18 to TRBJ2-7; TRBD2 aligns across 11 bases. The material sequenced was PBMCs. The sequence was collected from a man in his fifties or sixties in good health and CMV-seropositive. The CDR3: CASSPFSTSGGPHEQYF. The CDR3 coding sequence is TGTGCCAGCTCACCCTTCTCTACTAGCGGGGGACCCCACGAGCAGTACTTC.